A single sample is the source of the 25 T cell receptor beta chains below, sequenced in a study of T cells in Graves' hyperthyroidism and ophthalmopathy. Researchers amplified the TCR beta CDR3 regions from RNA transcripts. Primed by the HTBI set, a first-round RT-PCR was run on the TCR CDR3. TCRdb redid the calling of the multiplex PCR reads with MiXCR, one entry per CDR3 protein. The sample shows about 380,000 distinct CDR3 sequences, roughly 13% of them seen only once. Material for sequencing was blood. Receptor source: a man aged 25 to 40 with Graves' hyperthyroidism that later progressed to Graves' ophthalmopathy.

The table lists this clonotype with many counts. V gene TRBV27 combines with J gene TRBJ1-1; 8 bases match TRBD1. The CDR3 has 16 residues. The germline gives CDR1 MNHEY, CDR2 SMNVEV (reference sequence). Trimming removed 2 bases from V and 6 bases from J; junction bases left unmatched: 11. This chain's CDR3 is CASSLPPPYRGAEAFF. DNA for the CDR3: TGTGCCAGCAGTTTACCCCCCCCGTACAGGGGGGCTGAAGCTTTCTTT.

The chain links TRBV5-4 to TRBJ1-5, with 8 positions matching TRBD1. V lost 3 bases, J lost 4 bases, and 12 bases stayed unmatched. The CDR3 extends over 17 amino acids. From germline, CDR1 is SGHNT and CDR2 YYREEE (reference sequence). This CDR3 reads CASSSPGQAFGNQPQHF. In DNA form, the CDR3 reads TGTGCCAGCAGCTCACCGGGACAGGCTTTTGGGAATCAGCCCCAGCATTTT.

This clonotype has ten or more counts. The V and J genes are TRBV28 and TRBJ2-7, with 9 bases that match TRBD1. The CDR3 sequence is 14 residues long. V gave up 6 bases and J gave up 2 bases; unmatched junction bases: 5. Germline V CDR1 and CDR2: MDHEN, SYDVKM. CDR3 DNA sequence: TGTGCCAGCAGACGGGACAGGGTCCCCTACGAGCAGTACTTC. Residues: CASRRDRVPYEQYF.

The sample holds a few counts of this clonotype. A much larger clone lies a single base off, so this may be a read error. The chain combines TRBV18 with TRBJ2-5, with TRBD1 as a possible D gene (5 bases). CDR3 length equals 13 residues. CDR1 KGHSH and CDR2 LQKENI come from the germline V gene. The V and J ends lost 1 base and 5 bases respectively, with 8 bases between them. The CDR3 here is CASSPLGVETQYF. As DNA, the CDR3 is TGTGCCAGCTCACCACTAGGGGTTGAGACCCAGTACTTC.

This chain uses TRBV9 with TRBJ1-6, with TRBD1 matching 10 bases. Germline loops: CDR1 SGDLS, CDR2 YYNGEE. V shed 1 base and J 10 bases; nucleotides not matched to a gene: 5. CDR3 length: 15 residues. CDR3 region: CASSVSGTGASPLHF. DNA for the CDR3: TGTGCCAGCAGCGTATCGGGGACAGGGGCATCACCCCTCCACTTT.

This clonotype was counted between two and nine times. This chain joins TRBV7-3 and TRBJ2-1; tentatively, D is TRBD2 (7 bases). This CDR3 has 13 amino acids. Germline V gene lookup returns CDR1 SGHTA and CDR2 FQGTGA. Trimming pared 5 bases from V and 9 bases from J, leaving 14 bases between. The CDR3 region is CASSGRGGGEQFF. CDR3 nucleotide sequence: TGTGCCAGCAGCGGGCGCGGGGGCGGTGAGCAGTTCTTC.

There are many counts of this clonotype. The chain combines TRBV28 with TRBJ2-2; D is possibly TRBD2 (5 bases). V shed 1 base and J shed 3 bases, with 12 bases lying between them. This CDR3 contains 16 residues. Germline CDR1 is MDHEN and CDR2 is SYDVKM. CDR3 sequence (DNA): TGTGCCAGCAGTTTATCCGACGGGGTGCACACCGGGGAGCTGTTTTTT. It specifies CASSLSDGVHTGELFF.

This clonotype was seen a handful of times. The junction and the germline gene differ at one end; a read error may be behind it. The CDR3: CVWGANNYGYTF. CDR3 DNA: TGTGTCTGGGGTGCCAATAACTATGGCTACACCTTC. The rearrangement uses TRBV30 and TRBJ1-2; D gene uncertain. This CDR3 is 12 amino acids long. The germline V gene has CDR1 GTSNPN and CDR2 SVGIG (reference sequence). Drawing the rest from reference TRBV30 and TRBJ1-2, the complete variable domain is SQTIHQWPATLVQPVGSPLSLECTVEGTSNPNLYWYRQAAGRGLQLLFYSVGIGQISSEVPQNLSASRPQDRQFILSSKKLLLSDSGFYLCVWGANNYGYTFGSGTRLTVV.

This chain uses TRBV20-1 with TRBJ1-1; 9 bases agree with TRBD1. In germline, CDR1 is DFQATT, CDR2 SNEGSKA (reference sequence). The CDR3 is 15 amino acids. With V trimmed by 3 bases and J by 5 bases, 10 bases remained unmatched. The CDR3 DNA reads as TGCAGTGCTAGGACAGGGGGGCGGGGAAGGACTGAAGCTTTCTTT. Residues: CSARTGGRGRTEAFF.

A few counts support this clonotype. This chain joins TRBV30 and TRBJ1-1, with TRBD1 matching 7 bases. CDR1 is GTSNPN, CDR2 SVGIG, per germline (reference sequence). The CDR3 runs 14 residues. J gave up 6 bases and V 1 base, and 8 bases lay outside the gene matches. CDR3 DNA sequence: TGTGCCTGGAGTGGGGACAGAGATTCCGCTGAAGCTTTCTTT. Its translation is CAWSGDRDSAEAFF.

This clonotype was picked up many times. The chain recombines TRBV7-7 with TRBJ2-1; a possible D gene is TRBD1 (5 bases). This CDR3 contains 13 residues. Trimming cost V 2 bases and J 10 bases, with 12 bases left between them. From germline, CDR1 is SSHAT and CDR2 FNYEAQ (reference sequence). CDR3 sequence reads: CASSLTQGREQFF. The CDR3 region has the DNA TGTGCCAGCAGCTTAACCCAGGGTCGCGAGCAGTTCTTC.

This clonotype was detected a few times. V usage is TRBV20-1 and J usage is TRBJ2-3; tentatively, D is TRBD1 or TRBD2 (5 bases each). Per the germline V gene, CDR1 is DFQATT and CDR2 is SNEGSKA (reference sequence). Trimming left V 1 base short and J 1 base short, with 9 bases between. The CDR3 is made up of 14 amino acids. The CDR3 sequence is CSARGGTRTDTQYF. As DNA, the CDR3 is TGCAGTGCTAGAGGTGGGACCCGCACAGATACGCAGTATTTT.

This clonotype showed up many times. The V gene is TRBV3-1, the J gene TRBJ2-2, with D perhaps matching TRBD1 (6 bases). Trimming shortened V by 1 base and J by 4 bases, and 13 bases separated the two germline ends. The germline CDR1 and CDR2 sequences are LGHDT and YNNKEL (reference sequence). This CDR3 contains 16 residues. This chain's CDR3 is CASSQAPGDGTGELFF. CDR3 in DNA: TGTGCCAGCAGCCAAGCCCCAGGGGATGGCACCGGGGAGCTGTTTTTT.

This clonotype came up many times. This chain connects TRBV11-2 to TRBJ1-1; the D is unclear. V shed 0 bases and J shed 11 bases, with 10 bases lying between them. The CDR3 runs to 12 residues. Germline V lookup: CDR1 SGHAT, CDR2 FQNNGV. In nucleotides, the CDR3 is TGTGCCAGCAGCTTAGAGAGGGTACGGGCTTTCTTT. It is translated as CASSLERVRAFF.

The table lists this clonotype with many counts. The CDR3 spells CASSLGIRGYEQYF. The CDR3 nucleotides read TGTGCCAGCAGTTTAGGGATAAGGGGCTACGAGCAGTACTTC. The chain recombines TRBV12-3 or TRBV12-4 with TRBJ2-7, with D tentatively TRBD1 (5 bases). With 1 base removed from V and 3 bases from J, the gap between germline ends came to 10 bases. The CDR3 runs to 14 residues.

This clonotype was observed at least ten times. This sequence joins TRBV29-1 and TRBJ1-2; possibly TRBD1 for D (5 bases). Germline values: CDR1 SQVTM, CDR2 ANQGSEA. V was cut by 6 bases and J by 6 bases, with 14 bases left in between. The CDR3 is 12 amino acids. CDR3 nucleotides: TGCAGCGTCTTCAGGGTTTCGGATGGCTACACCTTC. Amino acid sequence: CSVFRVSDGYTF.

The table lists this clonotype with many counts. The chain combines TRBV20-1 with TRBJ2-3; no clear D gene. Germline CDR1 is DFQATT and CDR2 is SNEGSKA (reference sequence). The ends were cut back, 0 bases at V and 0 bases at J, with 10 bases in the middle. The CDR3 runs 15 residues. The CDR3 protein is CSARDMPKSTDTQYF. The CDR3 coding sequence is TGCAGTGCTAGAGATATGCCAAAAAGCACAGATACGCAGTATTTT.

In its sample, this clonotype was seen many times. This sequence joins TRBV30 and TRBJ1-1; tentative D call: TRBD1 (5 bases). There are 13 residues in the CDR3. V was clipped by 0 bases and J by 6 bases, with 11 bases between them. Germline V lookup: CDR1 GTSNPN, CDR2 SVGIG (reference sequence). CDR3 coding DNA: TGTGCCTGGAGTGTATTAGGGGAACCTGAAGCTTTCTTT. Residues: CAWSVLGEPEAFF.

This clonotype showed up many times. This chain uses TRBV13 with TRBJ1-2; 8 bases match TRBD1. CDR1 PRHDT and CDR2 FYEKMQ come from the germline V gene (reference sequence). V was pared by 8 bases and J by 8 bases, with 4 bases of the junction left unmatched. The CDR3 runs 11 residues. CDR3 region: CASWTGKGYTF. The CDR3 region has the DNA TGTGCCAGCTGGACAGGGAAGGGCTACACCTTC.

The genes are TRBV6-2 or TRBV6-3 and TRBJ2-7, with D possibly matching TRBD2 (5 bases). The ends were cut back, 2 bases at V and 7 bases at J, with 12 bases in the middle. The CDR3 runs to 13 residues. Germline lookup yields CDR1 MNHEY and CDR2 SVGEGT. CDR3 bases: TGTGCCAGCAGTTACGGGGAGACTCATGAGCAGTACTTC. Translation: CASSYGETHEQYF.

This clonotype was picked up a small number of times. The chain is built from TRBV6-2 or TRBV6-3 and TRBJ2-1; 8 bases map to TRBD2. Germline-derived CDR1 and CDR2 are MNHEY and SVGEGT. J lost 10 bases, V lost 5 bases, and 16 bases had no gene match. The CDR3 is 16 residues long. The CDR3 coding sequence is TGTGCCAGCAGTGGCGGGGTGCGGGGGGATCGGGGCGAGCAGTTCTTC. Protein product: CASSGGVRGDRGEQFF.

Only a few counts were recorded for this clonotype. This sequence joins TRBV28 and TRBJ1-2; D unresolved. The ends were cut back, 10 bases at V and 6 bases at J, with 9 bases in the middle. The CDR3 sequence is 10 residues long. Germline V gives CDR1 MDHEN, CDR2 SYDVKM. In DNA, the CDR3 is TGTGCCACCGGAACTAATGGCTACACCTTC. Protein: CATGTNGYTF.

This clonotype showed up many times. The chain combines TRBV7-2 with TRBJ1-5, with D perhaps TRBD1 (5 bases). Germline loops: CDR1 SGHTA, CDR2 FQGNSA. The CDR3 sequence is 15 residues long. The germline V and J ends were trimmed by 4 bases and 4 bases, with 14 bases remaining between them. This CDR3 reads CASSSRAGGNQPQHF. As DNA, the CDR3 is TGTGCCAGCAGCTCTAGAGCTGGGGGTAATCAGCCCCAGCATTTT.

Ten or more counts support this clonotype. This chain connects TRBV27 to TRBJ2-3; no definite D call. Trimming left V 4 bases short and J 2 bases short, with 7 bases between. This CDR3 has 13 residues. Germline CDR1 and CDR2: MNHEY and SMNVEV (reference sequence). The CDR3 is CASSYAPTDTQYF. CDR3 nucleotides: TGTGCCAGCAGTTATGCCCCCACAGATACGCAGTATTTT.

This clonotype was detected ten times or more. The gene calls are TRBV9 and TRBJ1-3; a possible D gene is TRBD1 (5 bases). The CDR3 consists of 13 residues. V was clipped by 5 bases and J by 0 bases, with 6 bases between them. CDR1 is SGDLS, CDR2 YYNGEE, per germline. CDR3 bases: TGTGCCAGCAGGGACACCTCTGGAAACACCATATATTTT. This sequence encodes CASRDTSGNTIYF.